Given below is one TCR beta chain in context. Its antigen is unknown. The data are from a study of shared clonotypes between healthy human individuals. Study-level findings and limits: It was anticipated that sequencing depth would influence how many clonotypes donors shared. A few donors showed sharing of around 5% of naive CD4 clonotypes. With few donors, the genetic and exposure-history diversity represented was limited.

The CD8 memory fraction combined CD45RO+ cells with TemRA cells (CCR7-negative CD45RA+). The germline V and J ends were trimmed by 0 bases and 2 bases, with 12 bases remaining between them. The germline CDR1 and CDR2 sequences are SGHDT and YYEEEE. This CDR3 spans 15 amino acids. The data were produced by immunoSEQ multiplex PCR, yet TCRdb's version contains in-frame clones alone and is incomplete. The data hold some 100,000 clones, with 68% observed a single time. The genes are TRBV5-6 and TRBJ2-7; D possibly corresponds to TRBD1 (7 bases). Sequenced input: memory CD8+ T cells sorted from blood. Subset given: CD45RO+ cells pooled with CCR7-negative TemRA cells. The sequence was obtained from a woman in her twenties or thirties in good health. The DNA for the CDR3 is TGTGCCAGCAGCTTGGTGCGGGACAGCCCCTACGAGCAGTACTTC. Protein product: CASSLVRDSPYEQYF.